The 24 T cell receptor beta chains reported below all come from one sample, sequenced in a study of OX40 agonist ivuxolimab in advanced cancers. Data came from immunoSEQ multiplex PCR; TCRdb stores just in-frame clones and leaves some out. In the table there are 50,000 to 70,000 clones, more than 85% of which are singletons. Sequenced here: CD4+ or CD8+ T cells sorted from blood, sampled in a trial of the OX40 agonist ivuxolimab. These receptors came from an adult with an advanced solid tumor such as melanoma, head and neck, liver or kidney cancer.

V gene TRBV6-5 combines with J gene TRBJ2-5; possible D gene TRBD1, 5 bases. V lost 5 bases, J lost 5 bases, and 15 bases lay in between. Germline assignment: CDR1 MNHEY and CDR2 SVGAGI. This CDR3 comprises 14 residues. The CDR3 coding sequence is TGTGCCAGCAGTCAACCAAACCAGGGTGAGACCCAGTACTTC. Translated, it gives CASSQPNQGETQYF.

Details on this clone: The germline gene is not matched at one end of the junction; a read error may be the cause. The rearrangement joins TRBV7-7 to TRBJ2-5, with 7 bases fitting TRBD1. The CDR3 length is 15 residues. The germline CDR1 and CDR2 sequences are SSHAT and FNYEAQ (reference sequence). The CDR3 bases are TGTGCTAGCAGCTTAGGCACAGGGGTTGGGGAGACCCAGTACTTC. Its protein product is CASSLGTGVGETQYF.

The chain recombines TRBV5-6 with TRBJ2-1; TRBD2 matches at 12 bases. The CDR3 covers 14 residues. V was pared by 7 bases and J by 5 bases, with 4 bases of the junction left unmatched. Looked up from germline, CDR1 is SGHDT and CDR2 is YYEEEE. CDR3 nucleotide sequence: TGTGCCAGCTTAGGACTAGCGGGACACAATGAGCAGTTCTTC. Encoded protein: CASLGLAGHNEQFF.

This sequence joins TRBV2 and TRBJ1-1; D may be TRBD1 (5 bases). CDR3 length: 14 residues. V shed 2 bases and J shed 3 bases, with 10 bases lying between them. CDR1 is SNHLY and CDR2 is FYNNEI in the germline V gene. CDR3 nucleotide sequence: TGTGCCAGCAGTGAAAGTGGGGGGGACACTGAAGCTTTCTTT. Protein sequence: CASSESGGDTEAFF.

The genes are TRBV9 and TRBJ2-1, with 10 bases fitting TRBD2. Trimming cost V 0 bases and J 10 bases; bases outside gene matches: 7. This CDR3 is 15 amino acids long. The V gene's germline CDR1 is SGDLS and CDR2 YYNGEE. The CDR3 bases are TGTGCCAGCAGCGTAGAGTCTAGCGGGAGCGGGGAGCAGTTCTTC. Its translation: CASSVESSGSGEQFF. Full variable domain (outside the CDR3, taken from reference TRBV9 and TRBJ2-1): DSGVTQTPKHLITATGQRVTLRCSPRSGDLSVYWYQQSLDQGLQFLIQYYNGEERAKGNILERFSAQQFPDLHSELNLSSLELGDSALYFCASSVESSGSGEQFFGPGTRLTVL.

The chain combines TRBV10-2 with TRBJ2-7; 9 bases match TRBD1. The length of the CDR3 is 15 residues. Germline V gene data show CDR1 as WSHSY and CDR2 as SAAADI. The V segment lost 8 bases and the J segment 6 bases; nucleotides outside the gene matches: 14. In DNA form, the CDR3 reads TGCGCCAGCCTCCCCTCGGAGGACAGGGGCCTCGAGCAGTACTTC. As protein: CASLPSEDRGLEQYF.

The genes are TRBV7-9 and TRBJ2-1, with 12 bases identical to TRBD2. J gave up 7 bases and V 1 base, and 8 bases lay outside the gene matches. This CDR3 has 17 amino acids. Germline V gene sequence: CDR1 SEHNR, CDR2 FQNEAQ (reference sequence). The CDR3 sequence is CASSLGGLAGILNEQFF. The CDR3, as DNA: TGTGCCAGCAGCTTAGGAGGACTAGCGGGAATATTAAATGAGCAGTTCTTC. Complete variable domain (other parts from reference TRBV7-9 and TRBJ2-1): DTGVSQNPRHKITKRGQNVTFRCDPISEHNRLYWYRQTLGQGPEFLTYFQNEAQLEKSRLLSDRFSAERPKGSFSTLEIQRTEQGDSAMYLCASSLGGLAGILNEQFFGPGTRLTVL.

This chain joins TRBV13 and TRBJ2-2; D gene unclear. The germline gives CDR1 PRHDT, CDR2 FYEKMQ (reference sequence). The CDR3 sequence is 13 residues long. V was cut by 3 bases and J by 7 bases, with 9 bases left in between. The CDR3 sequence: CASSLGRGGELFF. The CDR3 nucleotides read TGTGCCAGCAGCTTGGGCCGAGGCGGGGAGCTGTTTTTT.

The chain is built from TRBV25-1 and TRBJ2-3; the D call may be TRBD1 or TRBD2 (7 bases each). This CDR3 has 15 residues. Germline V gene data show CDR1 as MGHDK and CDR2 as SYGVNS. Deletions cut 5 bases from V and 3 bases from J, with 15 bases between. CDR3 residues: CASSPGGLSTDTQYF. CDR3 bases: TGTGCCAGCAGTCCAGGGGGACTATCTACAGATACGCAGTATTTT.

The chain is built from TRBV4-1 and TRBJ1-2; D is ambiguous. Germline lookup yields CDR1 MGHRA and CDR2 YSYEKL. The CDR3 is 13 amino acids. The V end lost 4 bases, the J end lost 4 bases, and 10 bases lay between the germline ends. CDR3 bases: TGCGCCAGCAGCCCTGGCGGCAGCTATGGCTACACCTTC. This translates into CASSPGGSYGYTF.

The chain has TRBV5-1 and TRBJ2-7; 10 bases match TRBD2. The CDR3 is 14 residues long. V gave up 0 bases and J gave up 5 bases; unmatched junction bases: 2. Germline loops: CDR1 SGHRS, CDR2 YFSETQ. The CDR3 sequence is CASSLDLAGDEQYF. Written as DNA, the CDR3 is TGCGCCAGCAGCTTGGATCTAGCGGGAGACGAGCAGTACTTC.

The chain uses TRBV13 and TRBJ2-7; tentative D call: TRBD2 (6 bases). Germline loops: CDR1 PRHDT, CDR2 FYEKMQ (reference sequence). The CDR3 is 16 amino acids. With 4 bases removed from V and 6 bases from J, the gap between germline ends came to 22 bases. CDR3 DNA sequence: TGTGCCAGCAGCTGGGAAGCGGGCCCACGGTTACCCGAGCAGTACTTC. It yields the protein CASSWEAGPRLPEQYF.

The V gene is TRBV5-1, the J gene TRBJ2-2; tentative D call: TRBD2 (5 bases). Looked up from germline, CDR1 is SGHRS and CDR2 is YFSETQ. The CDR3 sequence is 12 residues long. Trimming shortened V by 8 bases and J by 3 bases, and 8 bases separated the two germline ends. CDR3 in DNA: TGCGCCAGTTGGGGAGACACCGGGGAGCTGTTTTTT. Amino acid sequence: CASWGDTGELFF. The full variable domain, its missing parts supplied by reference TRBV5-1 and TRBJ2-2, is KAGVTQTPRYLIKTRGQQVTLSCSPISGHRSVSWYQQTPGQGLQFLFEYFSETQRNKGNFPGRFSGRQFSNSRSEMNVSTLELGDSALYLCASWGDTGELFFGEGSRLTVL.

This sequence joins TRBV28 and TRBJ2-7; TRBD1 matches at 8 bases. The CDR3 is made up of 15 amino acids. The junction had 7 bases not matched to a gene; V was cut back by 5 bases and J by 1 base. Germline V gene lookup returns CDR1 MDHEN and CDR2 SYDVKM. The CDR3 loop is CASSNHRTGSYEQYF. Written as DNA, the CDR3 is TGTGCCAGCAGTAACCACAGGACAGGGTCCTACGAGCAGTACTTC.

The chain carries TRBV10-3 and TRBJ2-7; 10 bases match TRBD1. The CDR3 extends over 18 amino acids. Trimming removed 2 bases from V and 4 bases from J; junction bases left unmatched: 14. CDR1 and CDR2 (germline): ENHRY, SYGVKD. CDR3 coding DNA: TGTGCCATCAGTGAGACCTCCCTTCCGGGACAGGGGAATTACGAGCAGTACTTC. This codes for CAISETSLPGQGNYEQYF.

This clone has only one observation. The chain has TRBV6-5 and TRBJ1-1, with D hard to call. Germline loops: CDR1 MNHEY, CDR2 SVGAGI. Trimming shortened V by 4 bases and J by 2 bases, and 5 bases separated the two germline ends. The CDR3 has 12 amino acids. The CDR3 sequence: CASSLSNTEAFF. The CDR3 DNA follows: TGTGCCAGCAGTTTGAGTAACACTGAAGCTTTCTTT.

J is TRBJ1-1 and V is TRBV5-8, with 9 bases identical to TRBD1. Germline V gene sequence: CDR1 SGHTS, CDR2 YDEGEE. This CDR3 contains 13 residues. Unmatched junction bases numbered 5, after V lost 7 bases and J lost 4 bases. CDR3 nucleotide sequence: TGTGCCAGCGGGACAGGGCATGGCACTGAAGCTTTCTTT. This codes for CASGTGHGTEAFF.

The chain joins TRBV16 to TRBJ2-7; D uncertain. Trimming shortened V by 0 bases and J by 3 bases, and 9 bases separated the two germline ends. Per germline, CDR1 KGHSY and CDR2 FQNENV. There are 14 residues in the CDR3. The CDR3 sequence is CASSQSSPRYEQYF. The CDR3 DNA reads as TGTGCCAGCAGCCAATCGTCCCCCCGCTACGAGCAGTACTTC. Using reference TRBV16 and TRBJ2-7 for the parts outside the CDR3, the full variable domain is GEEVAQTPKHLVRGEGQKAKLYCAPIKGHSYVFWYQQVLKNEFKFLISFQNENVFDETGMPKERFSAKCLPNSPCSLEIQATKLEDSAVYFCASSQSSPRYEQYFGPGTRLTVT.

The J gene is TRBJ1-2, the V gene TRBV10-3; D unclear. Trimming cost V 2 bases and J 5 bases, with 9 bases left between them. CDR1 and CDR2 from the germline V gene are ENHRY and SYGVKD. The CDR3 has 13 residues. CDR3 region: CAISEPGRYGYTF. DNA of the CDR3: TGTGCCATCAGTGAGCCGGGCCGTTATGGCTACACCTTC.

V gene TRBV29-1 combines with J gene TRBJ1-2; 10 nucleotides align to TRBD1. This CDR3 has 12 residues. V lost 6 bases, J lost 3 bases, and 1 base stayed unmatched. Germline CDR1 is SQVTM and CDR2 is ANQGSEA. The CDR3 is CSVGTGDYGYTF. As DNA, the CDR3 is TGCAGCGTGGGGACAGGGGACTATGGCTACACCTTC.

This chain uses TRBV11-1 with TRBJ1-1; D might be TRBD1 (6 bases). The germline CDR1 and CDR2 sequences are SGHAT and FQDESV (reference sequence). The CDR3 totals 18 residues. The V gene lost 3 bases and the J gene lost 4 bases, with 24 bases spanning the gap. This CDR3 is CASSLGQGRYELGTEAFF. CDR3 sequence (DNA): TGTGCCAGCAGCTTGGGGCAGGGGCGATACGAACTGGGCACTGAAGCTTTCTTT.

The chain is built from TRBV7-9 and TRBJ2-5; D possibly corresponds to TRBD2 (6 bases). This CDR3 spans 15 amino acids. The ends were cut back, 4 bases at V and 7 bases at J, with 19 bases in the middle. Germline V lookup: CDR1 SEHNR, CDR2 FQNEAQ (reference sequence). CDR3 nucleotide sequence: TGTGCCAGCAGCTCCGGGGGACCCATGGGTGGGACCCAGTACTTC. Its translation is CASSSGGPMGGTQYF. Combining the CDR3 with reference TRBV7-9 and TRBJ2-5 gives the whole variable domain DTGVSQNPRHKITKRGQNVTFRCDPISEHNRLYWYRQTLGQGPEFLTYFQNEAQLEKSRLLSDRFSAERPKGSFSTLEIQRTEQGDSAMYLCASSSGGPMGGTQYFGPGTRLLVL.

The V call is TRBV5-4, the J call TRBJ1-2; 11 bases map to TRBD1. Germline-derived CDR1 and CDR2 are SGHNT and YYREEE (reference sequence). The junction had 12 bases not matched to a gene; V was cut back by 4 bases and J by 4 bases. The CDR3 extends over 17 amino acids. CDR3 protein: CASSTWTGGAGGYGYTF. The DNA of the CDR3 is TGTGCCAGCAGCACCTGGACAGGGGGCGCGGGTGGCTATGGCTACACCTTC.

The chain links TRBV28 to TRBJ2-7, with a possible D match to TRBD1 (5 bases). The germline V gene encodes CDR1 MDHEN and CDR2 SYDVKM. V was trimmed by 5 bases and J by 3 bases, leaving 17 bases between them. This CDR3 is 15 amino acids long. CDR3 sequence (DNA): TGTGCCAGCAGTCAAACCCAGGGTGGAAGCTACGAGCAGTACTTC. Amino acids: CASSQTQGGSYEQYF. Looking up the rest from reference TRBV28 and TRBJ2-7 gives the full variable domain: DVKVTQSSRYLVKRTGEKVFLECVQDMDHENMFWYRQDPGLGLRLIYFSYDVKMKEKGDIPEGYSVSREKKERFSLILESASTNQTSMYLCASSQTQGGSYEQYFGPGTRLTVT.